This entry lists 3 T cell receptor beta chains sequenced from one sample in a study of blood T cell repertoires in COVID-19. The protocol was immunoSEQ multiplex PCR, while the TCRdb copy is restricted to in-frame clones and leaves out a portion. The table shows approximately 300,000 clones, with around 90% occurring only once. The specimen sequenced was peripheral blood. The receptors come from a woman in her 30s with COVID-19, enrolled during active disease.

The chain recombines TRBV10-1 with TRBJ2-1; TRBD2 agrees at 11 bases. The J segment lost 9 bases and the V segment lost 4 bases, leaving 8 bases of the junction unmatched. Germline lookup yields CDR1 WNHNN and CDR2 SYGVQD (reference sequence). CDR3 size: 15 residues. CDR3 coding DNA: TGCGCCAGCAGTGGGTTAGCGGGAGGGCCGGCTGAGCAGTTCTTC. Protein sequence: CASSGLAGGPAEQFF.

The chain recombines TRBV10-3 with TRBJ1-2, with a possible D match to TRBD1 (6 bases). The CDR3 has 14 amino acids. The ends were cut back, 2 bases at V and 4 bases at J, with 11 bases in the middle. Per the germline V gene, CDR1 is ENHRY and CDR2 is SYGVKD. Here the CDR3 reads CAISEATGPYGYTF. The CDR3 DNA reads TGTGCCATCAGTGAGGCGACAGGTCCCTATGGCTACACCTTC.

The J gene is TRBJ2-7, the V gene TRBV19; TRBD1 agrees at 9 bases. The CDR3 runs 15 residues. V trimming: 2 bases; J trimming: 6 bases; junction bases outside the gene matches: 8. Germline CDR1 and CDR2: LNHDA and SQIVND (reference sequence). This CDR3 is CASSIRGQGVSEQYF. The DNA for the CDR3 is TGTGCCAGTAGTATAAGGGGACAGGGAGTTTCCGAGCAGTACTTC.